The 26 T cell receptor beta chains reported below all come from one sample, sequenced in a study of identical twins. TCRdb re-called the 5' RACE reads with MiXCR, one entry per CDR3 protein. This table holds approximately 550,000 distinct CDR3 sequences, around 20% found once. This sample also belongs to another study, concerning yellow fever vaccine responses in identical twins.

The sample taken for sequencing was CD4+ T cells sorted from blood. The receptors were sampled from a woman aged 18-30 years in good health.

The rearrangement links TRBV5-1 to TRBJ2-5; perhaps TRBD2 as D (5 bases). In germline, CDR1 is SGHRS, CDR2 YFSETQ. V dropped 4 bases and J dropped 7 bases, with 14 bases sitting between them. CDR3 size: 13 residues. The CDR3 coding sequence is TGCGCCAGCAGCGCGGACGACCGGGGGACCCAGTACTTC. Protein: CASSADDRGTQYF. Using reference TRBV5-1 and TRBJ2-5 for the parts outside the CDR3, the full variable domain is KAGVTQTPRYLIKTRGQQVTLSCSPISGHRSVSWYQQTPGQGLQFLFEYFSETQRNKGNFPGRFSGRQFSNSRSEMNVSTLELGDSALYLCASSADDRGTQYFGPGTRLLVL.

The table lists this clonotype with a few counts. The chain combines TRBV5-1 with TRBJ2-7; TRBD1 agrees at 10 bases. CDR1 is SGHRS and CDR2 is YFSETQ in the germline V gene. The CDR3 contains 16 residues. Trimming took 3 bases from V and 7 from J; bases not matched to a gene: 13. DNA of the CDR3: TGCGCCAGCAGCTCCATATCCCAGGACAGGGGGACGGAGCAGTACTTC. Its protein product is CASSSISQDRGTEQYF.

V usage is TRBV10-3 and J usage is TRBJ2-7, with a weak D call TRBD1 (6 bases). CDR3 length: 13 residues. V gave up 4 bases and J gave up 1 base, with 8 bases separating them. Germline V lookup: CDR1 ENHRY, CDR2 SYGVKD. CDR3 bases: TGTGCCATCAGTGGGGGGCATTCCTACGAGCAGTACGTC. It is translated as CAISGGHSYEQYV.

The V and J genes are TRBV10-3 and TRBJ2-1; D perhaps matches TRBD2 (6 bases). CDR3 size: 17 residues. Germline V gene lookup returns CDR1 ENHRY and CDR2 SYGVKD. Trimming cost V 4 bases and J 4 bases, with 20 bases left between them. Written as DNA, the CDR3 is TGTGCCATCAGTGGTCTTTCCTATAGCGGTGGTTACAATGAGCAGTTCTTC. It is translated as CAISGLSYSGGYNEQFF.

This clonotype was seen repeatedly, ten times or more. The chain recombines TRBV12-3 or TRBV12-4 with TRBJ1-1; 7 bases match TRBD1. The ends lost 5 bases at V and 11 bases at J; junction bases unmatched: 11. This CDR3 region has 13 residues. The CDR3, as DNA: TGTGCCAGCAGTCCGCGACAGGGCGGGTCTGCTTTCTTT. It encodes CASSPRQGGSAFF.

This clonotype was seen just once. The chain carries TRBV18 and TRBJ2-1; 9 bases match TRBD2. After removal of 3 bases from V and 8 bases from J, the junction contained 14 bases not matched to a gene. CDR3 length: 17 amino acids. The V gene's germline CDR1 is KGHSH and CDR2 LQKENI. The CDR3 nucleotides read TGTGCCAGCTCACCTCGCGTCAAGGTAATAGCGGGAGATGAGCAGTTCTTC. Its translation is CASSPRVKVIAGDEQFF. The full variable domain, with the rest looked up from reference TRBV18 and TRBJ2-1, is NAGVMQNPRHLVRRRGQEARLRCSPMKGHSHVYWYRQLPEEGLKFMVYLQKENIIDESGMPKERFSAEFPKEGPSILRIQQVVRGDSAAYFCASSPRVKVIAGDEQFFGPGTRLTVL.

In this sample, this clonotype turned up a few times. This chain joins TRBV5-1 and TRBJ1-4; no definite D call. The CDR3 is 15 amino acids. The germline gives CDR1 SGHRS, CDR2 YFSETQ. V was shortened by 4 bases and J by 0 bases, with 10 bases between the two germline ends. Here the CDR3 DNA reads TGCGCCAGCAGCCCCTTTGGGGCAACTAATGAAAAACTGTTTTTT. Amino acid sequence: CASSPFGATNEKLFF.

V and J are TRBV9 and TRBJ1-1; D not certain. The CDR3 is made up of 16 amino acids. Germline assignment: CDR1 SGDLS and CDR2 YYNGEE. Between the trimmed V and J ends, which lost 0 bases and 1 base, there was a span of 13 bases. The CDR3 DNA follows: TGTGCCAGCAGCGTAGGGTACACAGCAACGAACACTGAAGCTTTCTTT. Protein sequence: CASSVGYTATNTEAFF.

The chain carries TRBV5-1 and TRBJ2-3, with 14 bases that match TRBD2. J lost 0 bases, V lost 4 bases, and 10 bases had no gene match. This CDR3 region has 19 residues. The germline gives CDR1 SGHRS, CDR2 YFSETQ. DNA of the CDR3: TGCGCCAGCAGCACGGGACTAGCGGGAGAGCAAGCTAGCACAGATACGCAGTATTTT. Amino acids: CASSTGLAGEQASTDTQYF.

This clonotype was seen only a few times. CDR3 sequence (DNA): TGTGCCAGCAGTCCAAGACAGGGGATGGGCACTGAAGCTTTCTTT. This sequence encodes CASSPRQGMGTEAFF. This chain links TRBV12-3 or TRBV12-4 with TRBJ1-1, with 8 bases fitting TRBD1. After removal of 5 bases from V and 4 bases from J, the junction contained 9 bases not matched to a gene. This CDR3 is built from 15 residues.

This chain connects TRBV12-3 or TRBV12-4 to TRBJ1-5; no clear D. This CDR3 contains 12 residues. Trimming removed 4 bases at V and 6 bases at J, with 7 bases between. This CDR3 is CASSSTIQPQHF. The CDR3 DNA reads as TGTGCCAGCAGTTCCACGATTCAGCCCCAGCATTTT.

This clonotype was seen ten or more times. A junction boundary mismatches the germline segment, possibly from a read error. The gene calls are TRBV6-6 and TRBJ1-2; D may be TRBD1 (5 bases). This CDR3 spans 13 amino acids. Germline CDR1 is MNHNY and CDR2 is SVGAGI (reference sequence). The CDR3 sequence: CASSSTENYGYTF. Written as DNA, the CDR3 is TGCGCCAGCAGCTCGACAGAGAACTATGGCTACACCTTC.

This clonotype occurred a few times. The CDR3 DNA sequence: TGTGCCAGCAGCCCCGAGCTAGCGGGAGTGTTCGATGAGCAGTTCTTC. Translation gives CASSPELAGVFDEQFF. The chain employs TRBV3-1 and TRBJ2-1, with 10 bases lining up with TRBD2. V gave up 4 bases and J gave up 8 bases; unmatched junction bases: 11. Germline assignment: CDR1 LGHDT and CDR2 YNNKEL (reference sequence). This CDR3 contains 16 residues.

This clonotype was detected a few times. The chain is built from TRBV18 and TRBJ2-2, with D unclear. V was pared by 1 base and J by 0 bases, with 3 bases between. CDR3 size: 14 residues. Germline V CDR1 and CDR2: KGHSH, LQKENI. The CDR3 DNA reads TGTGCCAGCTCACCACTAGCGAACACCGGGGAGCTGTTTTTT. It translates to CASSPLANTGELFF. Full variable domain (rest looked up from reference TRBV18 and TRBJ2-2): NAGVMQNPRHLVRRRGQEARLRCSPMKGHSHVYWYRQLPEEGLKFMVYLQKENIIDESGMPKERFSAEFPKEGPSILRIQQVVRGDSAAYFCASSPLANTGELFFGEGSRLTVL.

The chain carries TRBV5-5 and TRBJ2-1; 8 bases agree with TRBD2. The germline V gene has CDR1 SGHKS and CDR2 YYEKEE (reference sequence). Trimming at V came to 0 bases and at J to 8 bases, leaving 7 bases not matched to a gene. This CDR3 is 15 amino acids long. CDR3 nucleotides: TGTGCCAGCAGCTTGGTTAGCGGGGTGGGACATGAGCAGTTCTTC. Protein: CASSLVSGVGHEQFF.

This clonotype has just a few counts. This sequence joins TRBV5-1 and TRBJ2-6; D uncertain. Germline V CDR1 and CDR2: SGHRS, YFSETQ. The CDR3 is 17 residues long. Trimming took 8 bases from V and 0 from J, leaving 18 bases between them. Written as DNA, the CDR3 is TGCGCCAGGGTGAGGCCAACAAGGTTCTCTGGGGCCAACGTCCTGACTTTC. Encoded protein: CARVRPTRFSGANVLTF.

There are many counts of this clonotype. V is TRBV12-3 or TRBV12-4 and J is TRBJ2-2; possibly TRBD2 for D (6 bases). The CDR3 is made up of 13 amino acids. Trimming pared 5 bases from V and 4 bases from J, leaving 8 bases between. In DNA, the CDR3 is TGTGCCAGCAGTGGACTACTCACCGGGGAGCTGTTTTTT. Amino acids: CASSGLLTGELFF.

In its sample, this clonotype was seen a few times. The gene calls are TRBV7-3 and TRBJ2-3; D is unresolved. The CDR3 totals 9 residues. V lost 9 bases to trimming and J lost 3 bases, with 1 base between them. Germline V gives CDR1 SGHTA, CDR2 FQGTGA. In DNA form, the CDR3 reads TGTGCCAGGACAGATACGCAGTATTTT. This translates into CARTDTQYF. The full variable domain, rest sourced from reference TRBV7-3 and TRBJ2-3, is GAGVSQTPSNKVTEKGKYVELRCDPISGHTALYWYRQSLGQGPEFLIYFQGTGAADDSGLPNDRFFAVRPEGSVSTLKIQRTERGDSAVYLCARTDTQYFGPGTRLTVL.

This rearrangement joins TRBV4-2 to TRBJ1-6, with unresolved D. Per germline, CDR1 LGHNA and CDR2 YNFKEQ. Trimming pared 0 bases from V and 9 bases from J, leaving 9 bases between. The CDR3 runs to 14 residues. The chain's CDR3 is CASSQDYTVSPLHF. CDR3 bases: TGTGCCAGCAGCCAAGATTATACAGTTTCACCCCTCCACTTT.

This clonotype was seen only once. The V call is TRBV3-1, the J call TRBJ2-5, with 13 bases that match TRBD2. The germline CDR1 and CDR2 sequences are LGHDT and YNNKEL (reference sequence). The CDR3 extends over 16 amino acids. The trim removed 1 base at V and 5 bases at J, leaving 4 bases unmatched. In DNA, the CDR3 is TGTGCCAGCAGCCAAGTCAGGACTAGCGGGGGCGAGACCCAGTACTTC. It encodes CASSQVRTSGGETQYF.

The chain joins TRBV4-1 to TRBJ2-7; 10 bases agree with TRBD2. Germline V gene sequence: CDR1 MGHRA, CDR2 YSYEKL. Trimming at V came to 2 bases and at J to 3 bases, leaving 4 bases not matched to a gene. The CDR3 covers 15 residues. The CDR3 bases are TGCGCCAGCAGCCAACGAGCGGGGGGGCTCTACGAGCAGTACGTC. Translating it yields CASSQRAGGLYEQYV.

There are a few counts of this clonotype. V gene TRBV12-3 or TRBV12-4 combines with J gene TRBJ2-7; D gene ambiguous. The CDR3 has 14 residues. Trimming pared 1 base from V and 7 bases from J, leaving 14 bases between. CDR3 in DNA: TGTGCCAGCAGTTTAGTGGCTGGTCTGCAAGAGCAGTACGTC. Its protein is CASSLVAGLQEQYV.

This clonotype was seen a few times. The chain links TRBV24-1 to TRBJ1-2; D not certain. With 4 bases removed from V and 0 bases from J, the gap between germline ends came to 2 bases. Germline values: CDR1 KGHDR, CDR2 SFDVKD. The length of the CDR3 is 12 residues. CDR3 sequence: CATSEANYGYTF. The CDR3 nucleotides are TGTGCCACCAGTGAAGCTAACTATGGCTACACCTTC.

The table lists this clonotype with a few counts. CDR3 coding DNA: TGTGCCAGCAGTCATTCCCACCCGGGGAGGGAACAGACCCAGTACTTC. It specifies CASSHSHPGREQTQYF. The chain is built from TRBV12-3 or TRBV12-4 and TRBJ2-5; the match to TRBD2 covers 7 bases. The J segment lost 6 bases and the V segment lost 5 bases, leaving 15 bases of the junction unmatched. CDR3 length: 16 residues.

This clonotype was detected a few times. CDR3: CSAPGHKNTEAFF. The CDR3 DNA is TGCAGTGCTCCGGGACACAAGAACACTGAAGCTTTCTTT. V is TRBV20-1 and J is TRBJ1-1, with D perhaps TRBD1 (6 bases). There are 13 residues in the CDR3. Germline CDR1 is DFQATT and CDR2 is SNEGSKA (reference sequence). V gave up 5 bases and J gave up 1 base, with 11 bases separating them.

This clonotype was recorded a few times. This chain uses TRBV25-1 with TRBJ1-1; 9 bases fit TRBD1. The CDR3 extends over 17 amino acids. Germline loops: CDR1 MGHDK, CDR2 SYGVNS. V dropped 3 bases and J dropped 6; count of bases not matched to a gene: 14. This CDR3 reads CASSERPGQGLWPEAFF. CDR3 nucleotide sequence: TGTGCCAGCAGTGAGCGACCGGGACAGGGCTTGTGGCCTGAAGCTTTCTTT.